This T cell receptor beta chain was captured by sequencing in a study of CD8 T cells in Susac syndrome. RNA in amounts of roughly 0.45 to 1 ug was reverse transcribed with random hexamers. MiXCR, applied by TCRdb to the immunoSEQ multiplex PCR reads, yields one record per CDR3 protein. Among roughly 220,000 distinct CDR3 sequences listed, approximately 94% were seen once. The CDR3 is 21 residues long. In germline, CDR1 is SGHAT, CDR2 FQDESV (reference sequence). V lost 5 bases to trimming and J lost 1 base, with 27 bases between them. V gene TRBV11-1 combines with J gene TRBJ1-6; D may be TRBD1 (5 bases). The sample was CD4+ T cells from PBMCs. The sequence was collected from a human donor with Susac syndrome. The DNA of the CDR3 is TGTGCCAGCAGCCCCGTTCTGGTGGGACCGGGGAGTAAATCCTATAATTCACCCCTCCACTTT. This sequence encodes CASSPVLVGPGSKSYNSPLHF.